This passage covers 20 T cell receptor beta chains from one sample sequenced in a study of vaccination and CD4 T cells after COVID-19. The Oncomine TCR Beta short-read assay was applied to DNA of cultured CD4+ T cells. TCRdb reprocessed the PCR reads with MiXCR, giving one entry per CDR3 protein. Among around 1,500 distinct CDR3 sequences, about an eighth were seen once, and the ten largest hold around an eighth. These receptors' targets are unknown. This sample's treatment: approximately nine-day PBMC culture with coronavirus spike peptide pools or control peptides (ViraFEST assay). CD4+ T lymphocytes from the unexposed donor were collected before the COVID-19 pandemic (2011-2018). The specimen was CD4+ T cells from blood, cultured in vitro. These receptor sequences come from a human donor in good health.

In its sample, this clonotype ranks as medium-sized. V is TRBV6-4 and J is TRBJ2-3, with D hard to call. Germline-derived CDR1 and CDR2 are MRHNA and SNTAGT. The CDR3 totals 13 residues. V gave up 0 bases and J gave up 3 bases, with 4 bases separating them. Here the CDR3 reads CASSDSRTDTQYF. The CDR3 DNA reads as TGTGCCAGCAGTGACTCGAGGACAGATACGCAGTATTTT.

This clonotype is judged medium-sized. V usage is TRBV28 and J usage is TRBJ1-5; 8 nucleotides align to TRBD1. This CDR3 has 17 amino acids. V lost 1 base to trimming and J lost 6 bases; unmatched junction nucleotides: 11. Per the germline V gene, CDR1 is MDHEN and CDR2 is SYDVKM. The CDR3 nucleotides are TGTGCCAGCAGTTTATCAGGGGGCGACTACAATTGTCAGCCCCAGCATTTT. It translates to CASSLSGGDYNCQPQHF. Full variable domain (rest looked up from reference TRBV28 and TRBJ1-5): DVKVTQSSRYLVKRTGEKVFLECVQDMDHENMFWYRQDPGLGLRLIYFSYDVKMKEKGDIPEGYSVSREKKERFSLILESASTNQTSMYLCASSLSGGDYNCQPQHFGDGTRLSIL.

By share of the sample, this clonotype is large. The chain joins TRBV6-5 to TRBJ1-5; D is ambiguous. CDR1 is MNHEY, CDR2 SVGAGI, per germline. V was clipped by 4 bases and J by 0 bases, with 13 bases between them. The CDR3 has 16 amino acids. CDR3: CASSSPRSYSNQPQHF. DNA of the CDR3: TGTGCCAGCAGTTCCCCCCGGTCTTATAGCAATCAGCCCCAGCATTTT.

By share of the sample, this clonotype is medium-sized. The rearrangement links TRBV18 to TRBJ1-5; D possibly corresponds to TRBD1 (6 bases). The CDR3 runs to 16 residues. The germline V and J ends were trimmed by 4 bases and 2 bases, with 15 bases remaining between them. Germline V gene sequence: CDR1 KGHSH, CDR2 LQKENI. The CDR3 bases are TGTGCCAGCTCACGACTCGGGGGCTGGGGCAATCAGCCCCAGCATTTT. This translates into CASSRLGGWGNQPQHF. Together with reference TRBV18 and TRBJ1-5, the CDR3 gives the full variable domain: NAGVMQNPRHLVRRRGQEARLRCSPMKGHSHVYWYRQLPEEGLKFMVYLQKENIIDESGMPKERFSAEFPKEGPSILRIQQVVRGDSAAYFCASSRLGGWGNQPQHFGDGTRLSIL.

The chain carries TRBV20-1 and TRBJ2-1; D assignment may be TRBD1 or TRBD2 (5 bases each). The length of the CDR3 is 14 residues. V lost 7 bases, J lost 0 bases, and 13 bases lay in between. From germline, CDR1 is DFQATT and CDR2 SNEGSKA (reference sequence). The CDR3 protein is CSVLGTDSYNEQFF. The CDR3 coding sequence is TGCAGTGTTTTAGGGACCGACTCCTACAATGAGCAGTTCTTC.

This clonotype is labeled as medium-sized. The chain is built from TRBV19 and TRBJ2-3; tentatively, D is TRBD1 or TRBD2 (5 bases each). The CDR3 covers 15 residues. Germline CDR1 and CDR2: LNHDA and SQIVND (reference sequence). The V gene lost 5 bases and the J gene lost 2 bases, with 14 bases spanning the gap. CDR3: CASSPTGTFTDTQYF. CDR3 bases: TGTGCCAGTAGTCCGACGGGGACCTTCACAGATACGCAGTATTTT.

The chain is built from TRBV5-1 and TRBJ1-1; D is undetermined. The germline gives CDR1 SGHRS, CDR2 YFSETQ. Trimming took 7 bases from V and 0 from J, leaving 13 bases between them. This CDR3 comprises 14 residues. The CDR3 coding sequence is TGCGCCAGCTCGCCACTGGGGATGAACACTGAAGCTTTCTTT. Translation: CASSPLGMNTEAFF. Supplemented by reference TRBV5-1 and TRBJ1-1, the full variable domain reads KAGVTQTPRYLIKTRGQQVTLSCSPISGHRSVSWYQQTPGQGLQFLFEYFSETQRNKGNFPGRFSGRQFSNSRSEMNVSTLELGDSALYLCASSPLGMNTEAFFGQGTRLTVV.

This clonotype is labeled as medium-sized. This chain joins TRBV5-1 and TRBJ2-5; D gene unclear. From germline, CDR1 is SGHRS and CDR2 YFSETQ. V was shortened by 7 bases and J by 2 bases, with 12 bases between the two germline ends. CDR3 length: 13 residues. CDR3 sequence (DNA): TGCGCCAGCGGGTCCAGCCCACAAGAGACCCAGTACTTC. Protein sequence: CASGSSPQETQYF.

This clonotype is medium-sized by share. This chain joins TRBV19 and TRBJ1-2; 7 bases align to TRBD1. The length of the CDR3 is 13 residues. The germline CDR1 and CDR2 sequences are LNHDA and SQIVND (reference sequence). J lost 3 bases, V lost 5 bases, and 3 bases had no gene match. The DNA of the CDR3 is TGTGCCAGTAGTTTAGGGGGCCACTATGGCTACACCTTC. It encodes CASSLGGHYGYTF. The full variable domain, with the rest looked up from reference TRBV19 and TRBJ1-2, is DGGITQSPKYLFRKEGQNVTLSCEQNLNHDAMYWYRQDPGQGLRLIYYSQIVNDFQKGDIAEGYSVSREKKESFPLTVTSAQKNPTAFYLCASSLGGHYGYTFGSGTRLTVV.

This clonotype is medium-sized within its sample. This chain joins TRBV5-1 and TRBJ1-6; D unresolved. The CDR3 is made up of 15 amino acids. Trimming shortened V by 2 bases and J by 3 bases, and 9 bases separated the two germline ends. Germline lookup yields CDR1 SGHRS and CDR2 YFSETQ. The CDR3 coding sequence is TGCGCCAGCAGCTTCATGGCAGGCTATAATTCACCCCTCCACTTT. Translated: CASSFMAGYNSPLHF.

This clonotype is medium-sized within its sample. This chain joins TRBV7-2 and TRBJ2-7, with D tentatively TRBD1 (6 bases). The germline V gene has CDR1 SGHTA and CDR2 FQGNSA. The CDR3 loop spans 14 amino acids. Between the trimmed V and J ends, which lost 10 bases and 0 bases, there was a span of 16 bases. As DNA, the CDR3 is TGTGCCACTTCCAGGAGGACAGTCTCCTACGAGCAGTACTTC. Protein product: CATSRRTVSYEQYF.

CDR3 DNA: TGTGCCAGCTCAACGACTAGCGGGGAGGGGTCAGGCAAGCATACGCAGTATTTT. Its protein product is CASSTTSGEGSGKHTQYF. This chain uses TRBV18 with TRBJ2-3, with 11 bases lining up with TRBD2. From germline, CDR1 is KGHSH and CDR2 LQKENI. The length of the CDR3 is 18 residues. After removal of 5 bases from V and 7 bases from J, the junction contained 17 bases not matched to a gene.

The chain couples TRBV5-1 to TRBJ2-2; weak D call: TRBD1 (5 bases). Trimming stripped 6 bases from V and 3 bases from J, with 12 bases between. Germline V gene lookup returns CDR1 SGHRS and CDR2 YFSETQ. The CDR3 covers 14 residues. The CDR3 protein is CASNPDSYTGELFF. CDR3 nucleotide sequence: TGCGCCAGCAACCCTGACAGTTACACCGGGGAGCTGTTTTTT.

This clonotype is large in the sample. The chain is built from TRBV14 and TRBJ2-1; no clear D gene. Deletions cut 1 base from V and 12 bases from J, with 13 bases between. The CDR3 runs 13 residues. CDR1 and CDR2 from the germline V gene are SGHDN and FVKESK. CDR3 coding DNA: TGTGCCAGCAGCCAAGTTGATGGGGTAGCGCAGTTCTTC. This gives the protein CASSQVDGVAQFF.

This clonotype ranks as large. This rearrangement joins TRBV20-1 to TRBJ2-2; 7 nucleotides match TRBD2. The CDR3 sequence is 14 residues long. From germline, CDR1 is DFQATT and CDR2 SNEGSKA (reference sequence). The V gene end was trimmed by 5 bases and the J gene end by 4 bases; junction bases not matched to a gene: 7. The CDR3 is CSARGVNPTGELFF. CDR3 nucleotides: TGCAGTGCTCGGGGGGTGAACCCCACCGGGGAGCTGTTTTTT.

Relative to its sample, this clonotype is medium-sized. The V gene is TRBV19, the J gene TRBJ1-2; TRBD1 is a possible D gene (5 bases). Germline values: CDR1 LNHDA, CDR2 SQIVND (reference sequence). With 4 bases removed from V and 5 bases from J, the gap between germline ends came to 11 bases. The CDR3 is made up of 13 amino acids. CDR3 amino acids: CASSTTRGYGYTF. The CDR3 bases are TGTGCCAGTAGTACCACAAGGGGTTATGGCTACACCTTC. The complete variable domain, with remaining parts taken from reference TRBV19 and TRBJ1-2, reads DGGITQSPKYLFRKEGQNVTLSCEQNLNHDAMYWYRQDPGQGLRLIYYSQIVNDFQKGDIAEGYSVSREKKESFPLTVTSAQKNPTAFYLCASSTTRGYGYTFGSGTRLTVV.

This clonotype is deemed large (0.1 to 1%). The CDR3 coding sequence is TGTGCCAGCAGTTTATCGGACAGGAACACTGAAGCTTTCTTT. Translating gives CASSLSDRNTEAFF. The chain is built from TRBV28 and TRBJ1-1; D possibly corresponds to TRBD1 (6 bases). Germline values: CDR1 MDHEN, CDR2 SYDVKM. This CDR3 comprises 14 residues. Trimming stripped 1 base from V and 1 base from J, with 7 bases between.

This clonotype is categorized as medium-sized. The chain employs TRBV2 and TRBJ2-2, with a tentative D call TRBD1 (5 bases). V lost 3 bases to trimming and J lost 5 bases, with 10 bases between them. CDR1 is SNHLY and CDR2 is FYNNEI in the germline V gene. The CDR3 runs to 14 residues. This CDR3 is CASSDDSVTGELFF. CDR3 DNA sequence: TGTGCCAGCAGTGACGACAGCGTTACCGGGGAGCTGTTTTTT.

In regard to this clonotype: A single base separates this from a much larger clone, so it may be a read error. The genes are TRBV19 and TRBJ2-1; 9 bases fit TRBD1. Germline loops: CDR1 LNHDA, CDR2 SQIVND (reference sequence). This CDR3 region has 11 residues. This CDR3 is CTSSTGQGQFF. In nucleotides, the CDR3 is TGTACCAGTAGTACGGGACAGGGGCAGTTCTTC. The whole variable domain, remainder taken from reference TRBV19 and TRBJ2-1, is DGGITQSPKYLFRKEGQNVTLSCEQNLNHDAMYWYRQDPGQGLRLIYYSQIVNDFQKGDIAEGYSVSREKKESFPLTVTSAQKNPTAFYLCTSSTGQGQFFGPGTRLTVL.

In its sample, this clonotype ranks as large. V usage is TRBV20-1 and J usage is TRBJ1-2; D call uncertain. V lost 3 bases and J 12 bases, leaving 11 bases between the germline ends. Germline-derived CDR1 and CDR2 are DFQATT and SNEGSKA (reference sequence). The length of the CDR3 is 10 residues. The CDR3 spells CSASLERDTF. The CDR3 region has the DNA TGCAGTGCTAGCCTTGAAAGGGACACCTTC.